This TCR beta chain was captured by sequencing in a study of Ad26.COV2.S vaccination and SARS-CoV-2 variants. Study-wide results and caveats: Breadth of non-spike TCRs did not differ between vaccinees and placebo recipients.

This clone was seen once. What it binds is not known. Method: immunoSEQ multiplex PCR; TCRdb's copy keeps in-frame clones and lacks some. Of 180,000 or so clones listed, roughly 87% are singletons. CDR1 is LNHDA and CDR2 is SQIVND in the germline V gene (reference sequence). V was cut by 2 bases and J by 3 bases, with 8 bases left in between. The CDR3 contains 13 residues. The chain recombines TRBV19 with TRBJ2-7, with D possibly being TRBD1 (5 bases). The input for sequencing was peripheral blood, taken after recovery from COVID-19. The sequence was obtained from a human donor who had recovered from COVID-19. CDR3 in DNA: TGTGCCAGTAGTATAACGCAGGGCTACGAGCAGTACTTC. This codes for CASSITQGYEQYF.